The 22 T cell receptor beta chains in this list originate from one sample, sequenced in a study of PD-L1 blockade in urothelial cancer. Time point indicated: pretreatment peripheral blood. Profiling relied on immunoSEQ multiplex PCR, and the TCRdb table lists in-frame clones only, not all of them. The sample lists some 46,000 clones, 70% to 90% seen once, with 15% to 20% in the top ten. The sample here was PBMCs, taken around atezolizumab (anti-PD-L1) treatment. The receptors were gathered from a man in his 60s with urothelial cancer.

This sequence joins TRBV18 and TRBJ2-3, with a weak D call TRBD1 (5 bases). The CDR3 sequence is 15 residues long. Germline V gives CDR1 KGHSH, CDR2 LQKENI. Trimming removed 2 bases at V and 0 bases at J, with 9 bases between. For the CDR3, the DNA is TGTGCCAGCTCACCAGCAGGGCGAAGCACAGATACGCAGTATTTT. Its protein product is CASSPAGRSTDTQYF.

This clone has a handful of counts. The chain carries TRBV6-1 and TRBJ2-5; a possible D gene is TRBD1 (5 bases). In germline, CDR1 is MNHNS, CDR2 SASEGT. V lost 1 base, J lost 7 bases, and 10 bases lay in between. This CDR3 comprises 13 residues. The CDR3 protein is CASSEGTIGTQYF. CDR3 DNA: TGTGCCAGCAGTGAAGGGACAATCGGGACCCAGTACTTC.

V is TRBV5-4 and J is TRBJ1-1, with a tentative D call TRBD1 (5 bases). This CDR3 region has 14 residues. V gave up 1 base and J gave up 5 bases, with 12 bases separating them. CDR1 is SGHNT, CDR2 YYREEE, per germline (reference sequence). The CDR3: CASSLIGVRTEAFF. CDR3 nucleotide sequence: TGTGCCAGCAGCTTGATAGGGGTTCGAACTGAAGCTTTCTTT.

This sequence joins TRBV6-1 and TRBJ1-1; D is unresolved. V was trimmed by 4 bases and J by 0 bases, leaving 6 bases between them. The CDR3 length is 13 residues. CDR1 and CDR2 from the germline V gene are MNHNS and SASEGT. CDR3 in amino acids: CASSATLNTEAFF. The CDR3 DNA reads as TGTGCCAGCAGTGCGACTTTGAACACTGAAGCTTTCTTT.

The chain links TRBV2 to TRBJ1-1; D is ambiguous. Germline values: CDR1 SNHLY, CDR2 FYNNEI. The CDR3 is 11 amino acids. Trimming removed 8 bases from V and 10 bases from J, with 14 bases in between. This chain's CDR3 is CASRGESIAFF. CDR3 coding DNA: TGTGCCAGCCGTGGGGAGAGTATAGCTTTCTTT.

This clone came up a few times. The chain carries TRBV5-6 and TRBJ1-6; D is uncertain. The CDR3 spans 13 residues. V dropped 2 bases and J dropped 9 bases, with 9 bases sitting between them. The germline CDR1 and CDR2 sequences are SGHDT and YYEEEE. The CDR3 nucleotides are TGTGCCAGCAGCTTAGAGAACGGTTCACCCCTCCACTTT. As protein: CASSLENGSPLHF.

This clone occurred a few times. This sequence joins TRBV2 and TRBJ1-5, with TRBD1 matching over 10 bases. Germline V gene data show CDR1 as SNHLY and CDR2 as FYNNEI. This CDR3 has 18 amino acids. Losses at the gene ends were 6 bases for V and 0 bases for J; bases not matched to a gene: 11. Here the CDR3 reads CASRGRDRGSYSNQPQHF. For the CDR3, the DNA is TGTGCCAGCAGGGGCCGGGACAGGGGTTCTTATAGCAATCAGCCCCAGCATTTT.

V usage is TRBV9 and J usage is TRBJ2-1; 13 positions agree with TRBD2. Per the germline V gene, CDR1 is SGDLS and CDR2 is YYNGEE. V shed 4 bases and J 7 bases; nucleotides not matched to a gene: 8. The length of the CDR3 is 16 residues. The CDR3 sequence is CASSPTSGRVANEQFF. CDR3 bases: TGTGCCAGCAGCCCAACTAGCGGGAGGGTTGCGAATGAGCAGTTCTTC.

V is TRBV15 and J is TRBJ2-7, with D possibly being TRBD1 (6 bases). Trimming left V 5 bases short and J 1 base short, with 18 bases between. The CDR3 totals 16 residues. Germline V gene lookup returns CDR1 LNHNV and CDR2 YYDKDF (reference sequence). The CDR3 loop is CATSGSSGDDSYEQYF. In DNA, the CDR3 is TGTGCCACCAGCGGATCCTCAGGGGACGATTCCTACGAGCAGTACTTC.

The V gene is TRBV30, the J gene TRBJ2-7; 9 nucleotides align to TRBD1. The germline CDR1 and CDR2 sequences are GTSNPN and SVGIG (reference sequence). This CDR3 contains 14 residues. Trimming took 3 bases from V and 6 from J; bases not matched to a gene: 9. The CDR3 loop is CAWRTRGQGREQYF. Written as DNA, the CDR3 is TGTGCCTGGAGAACTCGGGGACAGGGCCGCGAGCAGTACTTC.

This sequence joins TRBV15 and TRBJ2-7, with 7 bases identical to TRBD2. CDR1 and CDR2 from the germline V gene are LNHNV and YYDKDF (reference sequence). This CDR3 spans 15 amino acids. V was pared by 3 bases and J by 2 bases, with 7 bases of the junction left unmatched. For the CDR3, the DNA is TGTGCCACCAGCAGCTTGGGACTATATCCCTACGAGCAGTACTTC. Translated: CATSSLGLYPYEQYF.

J is TRBJ2-2 and V is TRBV5-1; a weak D match, TRBD1 (5 bases). The CDR3 runs 14 residues. V lost 9 bases, J lost 5 bases, and 17 bases lay in between. The germline CDR1 and CDR2 sequences are SGHRS and YFSETQ. The CDR3 sequence: CATLRAPETGELFF. For the CDR3, the DNA is TGCGCCACCCTCAGGGCTCCTGAAACCGGGGAGCTGTTTTTT. The full variable domain, rest sourced from reference TRBV5-1 and TRBJ2-2, is KAGVTQTPRYLIKTRGQQVTLSCSPISGHRSVSWYQQTPGQGLQFLFEYFSETQRNKGNFPGRFSGRQFSNSRSEMNVSTLELGDSALYLCATLRAPETGELFFGEGSRLTVL.

This chain links TRBV25-1 with TRBJ2-5; D may be TRBD2 (6 bases). Trimming shortened V by 4 bases and J by 7 bases, and 13 bases separated the two germline ends. Germline CDR1 reads MGHDK; CDR2 reads SYGVNS. The CDR3 runs to 13 residues. This CDR3 is CASSGGGDGTQYF. The CDR3 nucleotides are TGTGCCAGCAGTGGCGGAGGGGATGGGACCCAGTACTTC.

The J gene is TRBJ1-2, the V gene TRBV4-3; TRBD1 aligns across 10 bases. Germline assignment: CDR1 LGHNA and CDR2 YSLEER. The CDR3 totals 15 residues. Trimming removed 4 bases from V and 1 base from J; junction bases left unmatched: 3. The CDR3 DNA reads TGCGCCAGCAGCCCCGGGACAGGGGTTAACTATGGCTACACCTTC. Translated, it gives CASSPGTGVNYGYTF.

V and J are TRBV9 and TRBJ2-2; 9 bases agree with TRBD2. This CDR3 contains 15 residues. The germline V gene has CDR1 SGDLS and CDR2 YYNGEE. The junction had 6 bases not matched to a gene; V was cut back by 4 bases and J by 5 bases. The CDR3 DNA sequence: TGTGCCAGCAGCTTATTAGCGGGAGAAACCGGGGAGCTGTTTTTT. Translating it yields CASSLLAGETGELFF.

The chain joins TRBV6-1 to TRBJ1-5; 7 positions match TRBD1. The CDR3 length is 14 residues. V was pared by 8 bases and J by 2 bases, with 6 bases of the junction left unmatched. CDR1 is MNHNS, CDR2 SASEGT, per germline. CDR3 sequence (DNA): TGTGCCAGCCGAACAGGGGTAGGCAATCAGCCCCAGCATTTT. It translates to CASRTGVGNQPQHF.

This clone was detected a few times. The gene calls are TRBV6-1 and TRBJ1-5; D uncertain. The germline CDR1 and CDR2 sequences are MNHNS and SASEGT. V lost 3 bases and J lost 2, with 8 bases in between. This CDR3 has 14 amino acids. The CDR3 DNA is TGTGCCAGCAGTGAGACTTGGGGCAATCAGCCCCAGCATTTT. Translation: CASSETWGNQPQHF.

This clone was seen only a few times. The V gene is TRBV6-6, the J gene TRBJ2-7; D call uncertain. Germline V gene data show CDR1 as MNHNY and CDR2 as SVGAGI (reference sequence). The CDR3 totals 12 residues. Trimming left V 5 bases short and J 4 bases short, with 9 bases between. This CDR3 is CASSTGRYEQYF. In DNA, the CDR3 is TGTGCCAGCAGTACGGGTCGGTACGAGCAGTACTTC.

The chain joins TRBV11-3 to TRBJ2-3; possibly TRBD2 for D (7 bases). The V gene lost 2 bases and the J gene lost 4 bases, with 10 bases spanning the gap. The V gene's germline CDR1 is SGHNT and CDR2 YENEEA. CDR3 size: 14 residues. CDR3 residues: CASSLRGGADTQYF. CDR3 in DNA: TGTGCCAGCAGCTTAAGGGGGGGGGCAGATACGCAGTATTTT.

This clone was seen a single time. The chain carries TRBV7-2 and TRBJ1-4, with D tentatively TRBD1 (6 bases). The germline V gene has CDR1 SGHTA and CDR2 FQGNSA. Trimming left V 5 bases short and J 10 bases short, with 14 bases between. The CDR3 covers 13 residues. CDR3 bases: TGTGCCAGCAGCCCTTCCGGGGGGGCAAAACTGTTTTTT. This sequence encodes CASSPSGGAKLFF.

This chain uses TRBV5-6 with TRBJ1-5, with D perhaps TRBD1 (6 bases). CDR3 length equals 14 residues. CDR1 and CDR2 (germline): SGHDT, YYEEEE. V was cut by 0 bases and J by 4 bases, with 8 bases left in between. This chain's CDR3 is CASSLGGPNQPQHF. The CDR3 DNA follows: TGTGCCAGCAGCTTGGGGGGGCCAAATCAGCCCCAGCATTTT.

The chain is built from TRBV2 and TRBJ2-5, with 8 positions matching TRBD1. V was pared by 11 bases and J by 4 bases, with 6 bases of the junction left unmatched. Germline V gene lookup returns CDR1 SNHLY and CDR2 FYNNEI. The CDR3 loop spans 12 amino acids. CDR3 residues: CAGGTGLETQYF. CDR3 DNA sequence: TGTGCCGGGGGGACAGGCTTAGAGACCCAGTACTTC.